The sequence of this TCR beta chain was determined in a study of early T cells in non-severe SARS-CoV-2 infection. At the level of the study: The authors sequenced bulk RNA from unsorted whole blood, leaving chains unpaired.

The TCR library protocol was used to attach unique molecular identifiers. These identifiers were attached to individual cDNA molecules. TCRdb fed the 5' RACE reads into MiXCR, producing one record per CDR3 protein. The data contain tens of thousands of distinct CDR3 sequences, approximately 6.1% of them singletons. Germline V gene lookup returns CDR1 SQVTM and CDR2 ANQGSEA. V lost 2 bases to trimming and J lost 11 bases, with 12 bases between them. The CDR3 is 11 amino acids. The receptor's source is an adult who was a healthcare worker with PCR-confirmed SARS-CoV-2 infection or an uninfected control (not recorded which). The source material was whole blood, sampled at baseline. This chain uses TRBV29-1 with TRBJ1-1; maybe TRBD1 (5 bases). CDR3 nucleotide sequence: TGCAGCGTTGAATTCAGGGTAGGGGCTTTCTTT. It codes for CSVEFRVGAFF.